The 9 T cell receptor beta chains presented below share a single source sample, sequenced in a study of blood T cells in healthy people across ages. It was with a sample-barcoded 5' primer and a J-beta primer mix that a second PCR of roughly 6 to 11 cycles was run. TCRdb re-derived calls from the 5' RACE reads in MiXCR, one entry per CDR3 protein. Seen here are around 800,000 distinct CDR3 sequences, roughly 25% observed once, and the top ten hold around 3%. These data were also filed under a second study, of T cells of mothers and their children.

The specimen was blood. Receptors were obtained from a boy between 10 and 17 years old in good health.

The chain has TRBV7-9 and TRBJ2-1; D remains ambiguous. The end of the DNA fits TRBJ2-7 better, so the J call may be wrong. The CDR3 runs 16 residues. Germline V gives CDR1 SEHNR, CDR2 FQNEAQ (reference sequence). The CDR3 is CASSSPRVRSSYEQYF. The CDR3 DNA follows: TGTGCCAGCAGCTCACCCCGGGTCAGGAGCTCCTACGAGCAGTACTTC.

The chain has TRBV10-3 and TRBJ2-3, with D unresolved. There are 11 residues in the CDR3. CDR1 is ENHRY and CDR2 is SYGVKD in the germline V gene. The ends were cut back, 10 bases at V and 6 bases at J, with 11 bases in the middle. The chain's CDR3 is CATSGVDTQYF. CDR3 nucleotide sequence: TGTGCCACCTCGGGCGTGGATACGCAGTATTTT.

This chain connects TRBV29-1 to TRBJ2-7; D is unresolved. V was clipped by 0 bases and J by 3 bases, with 9 bases between them. This CDR3 is 13 amino acids long. The V gene's germline CDR1 is SQVTM and CDR2 ANQGSEA. The DNA for the CDR3 is TGCAGCGTTGAAGACAGTATCCTCTACGAGCAGTACTTC. Translation: CSVEDSILYEQYF.

This clonotype was recorded only once. The chain couples TRBV9 to TRBJ1-3; maybe TRBD1 (5 bases). The CDR3 is 15 amino acids. The V gene's germline CDR1 is SGDLS and CDR2 YYNGEE. Trimming shortened V by 5 bases and J by 0 bases, and 12 bases separated the two germline ends. The CDR3 region has the DNA TGTGCCAGCAGTGGGGCAGGGAACTCTGGAAACACCATATATTTT. Translated, it gives CASSGAGNSGNTIYF.

The gene calls are TRBV7-3 and TRBJ2-5, with D possibly called TRBD1 or TRBD2 (5 bases each). V was clipped by 3 bases and J by 1 base, with 12 bases between them. The CDR3 consists of 15 residues. Germline V gives CDR1 SGHTA, CDR2 FQGTGA. The CDR3: CASSLNSGLQETQYF. CDR3 DNA: TGTGCCAGCAGCTTGAATTCGGGGCTCCAAGAGACCCAGTACTTC.

The chain is built from TRBV28 and TRBJ2-5; 11 bases align to TRBD1. The DNA end lines up better with TRBJ2-7; the J call may be wrong. CDR1 is MDHEN and CDR2 is SYDVKM in the germline V gene. The CDR3 is 17 amino acids. The CDR3 bases are TGTGCCACTCACCCAGCTAACCCCGGACAGGGGGCCTGCGAGCAGTACTTC. Residues: CATHPANPGQGACEQYF.

This clonotype was observed a few times. CDR3 coding DNA: TGCAGCGTTGAAAGTAGCGGGGGACCGTCCTACGAGCAGTACTTC. Protein product: CSVESSGGPSYEQYF. The V gene is TRBV29-1, the J gene TRBJ2-7; 9 positions agree with TRBD2. Germline V gene data show CDR1 as SQVTM and CDR2 as ANQGSEA. The CDR3 contains 15 residues. The trim removed 2 bases at V and 1 base at J, leaving 6 bases unmatched.

V usage is TRBV7-2 and J usage is TRBJ2-7; 7 bases line up with TRBD1. After removal of 5 bases from V and 0 bases from J, the junction contained 7 bases not matched to a gene. The CDR3 has 15 residues. The germline gives CDR1 SGHTA, CDR2 FQGNSA. CDR3: CASSLLDRTSYEQYF. The CDR3 region has the DNA TGTGCCAGCAGCCTATTGGACAGGACCTCCTACGAGCAGTACTTC.

In this sample, this clonotype turned up a few times. The rearrangement uses TRBV10-3 and TRBJ2-1, with 12 bases matching TRBD2. Germline CDR1 ENHRY, CDR2 SYGVKD. J lost 8 bases, V lost 9 bases, and 5 bases had no gene match. This CDR3 spans 13 amino acids. CDR3 nucleotide sequence: TGTGCCATACTAGCGGGGGGCGTGGATGAGCAGTTCTTC. Amino acids: CAILAGGVDEQFF.